This T cell receptor beta chain was documented in a study of naive and memory T cell subsets. The CDR3 sequence is 15 residues long. Trimming took 2 bases from V and 3 from J; bases not matched to a gene: 4. CDR1 and CDR2 (germline): SGHAT, FQNNGV. This clonotype was counted at least ten times. Its antigen is not identified. An equimolar mix of two oligonucleotides served as the beta constant-region primer for TRBC1 and TRBC2. The ligated cDNA underwent four PCR rounds using SP2 and nested alpha and beta constant-region primers. Each CDR3 protein is one row after TCRdb ran MiXCR on the UMI-ligation and nested PCR reads. The repertoire consists of approximately 150,000 distinct CDR3 sequences, with 22% occurring once and the leading ten covering 0.11%. Study results and limitations: TCR counts from RNA may reflect activation-linked expression changes. In naive cells, over 95% of TCR sequences were seen only once. Naive repertoires, especially CD8, held a few larger clonotypes, possibly memory cells re-expressing CD45RA.

After the first PCR, alpha and beta chain libraries were processed separately. Cells stained for CD3, CD4, CD8, CD45RA and CD27 were sorted into four subsets. Sequences were obtained from naive CD4+ T cells from blood. The chain recombines TRBV11-2 with TRBJ2-4, with 7 bases aligning to TRBD1. The sequence was obtained from a human donor in good health. CDR3 nucleotides: TGTGCCAGCAGCTTAAGGGACAGTGGCAAAAACATTCAGTACTTC. Translation: CASSLRDSGKNIQYF.